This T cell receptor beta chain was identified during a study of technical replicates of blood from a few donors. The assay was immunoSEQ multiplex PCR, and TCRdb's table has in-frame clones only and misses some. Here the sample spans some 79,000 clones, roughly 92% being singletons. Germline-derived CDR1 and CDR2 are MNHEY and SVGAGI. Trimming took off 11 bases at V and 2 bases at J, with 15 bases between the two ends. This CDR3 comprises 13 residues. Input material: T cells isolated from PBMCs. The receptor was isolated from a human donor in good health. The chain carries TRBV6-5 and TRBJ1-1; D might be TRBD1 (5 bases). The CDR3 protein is CASSVGLNTEAFF. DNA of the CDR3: TGTGCCTCCTCGGTGGGACTAAACACTGAAGCTTTCTTT.